This is a list of T cell receptor beta chains from one sample in a study of blood T cell repertoires in COVID-19. Method: immunoSEQ multiplex PCR; TCRdb's copy keeps in-frame clones and lacks some. The repertoire has tens of thousands of clones, over 75% of them found once; the top ten carry over 2%. The sample consisted of peripheral blood. These receptors were collected from a human donor in a cohort sampled during active COVID-19. Each CDR3 is given with its conserved first and last residue. A D gene is named only where the DNA matches it firmly.

TRBV2,NA,TRBJ1-2,CASSESSGRSLYGYTF
TRBV4-1,TRBD1,TRBJ1-2,CASSLKQDKGAFGYTF
TRBV19,NA,TRBJ1-5,CASSGEQSSNQPQHF
TRBV7-9,NA,TRBJ1-2,CASSLGQTTNYGYTF
TRBV10-2,TRBD2,TRBJ2-2,CASRKASGGSNTGELFF
TRBV6-1,NA,TRBJ2-1,CASSEVLGRNEQFF
TRBV11-2,NA,TRBJ2-5,CASSSISRGARETQYF
TRBV6-5,NA,TRBJ2-5,CASSPSFLETQYF
TRBV6-6,NA,TRBJ1-5,CASSHTVFSNQPQHF
TRBV19,NA,TRBJ2-3,CASSIRPGSTDTQYF
TRBV27,TRBD2,TRBJ2-7,CASSLLITSGGTYEQYF